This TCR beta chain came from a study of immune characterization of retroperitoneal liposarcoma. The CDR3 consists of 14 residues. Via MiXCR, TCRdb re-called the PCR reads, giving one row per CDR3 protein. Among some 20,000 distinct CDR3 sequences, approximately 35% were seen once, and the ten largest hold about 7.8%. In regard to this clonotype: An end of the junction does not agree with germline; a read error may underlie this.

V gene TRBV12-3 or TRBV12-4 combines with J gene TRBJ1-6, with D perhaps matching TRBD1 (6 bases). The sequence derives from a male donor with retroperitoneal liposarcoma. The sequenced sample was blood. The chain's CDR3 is CASSLNTGNSPLPF. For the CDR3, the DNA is TGTGCCAGCAGTTTAAACACAGGGAATTCACCCCTCCCCTTT.